The 23 T cell receptor beta chains listed next were all sequenced from one sample in a study of OX40 agonist ivuxolimab in advanced cancers. Libraries were prepared by immunoSEQ multiplex PCR; TCRdb keeps only in-frame clonotypes and omits some of them. The repertoire holds tens of thousands of clones, with around 81% as singletons. Sample: CD4+ or CD8+ T cells sorted from blood, taken in a trial of the OX40 agonist ivuxolimab. The origin of the receptors is an adult with an advanced solid tumor such as melanoma, head and neck, liver or kidney cancer.

This clone came up once. This rearrangement joins TRBV7-9 to TRBJ1-4; a weak D match, TRBD1 (6 bases). V lost 1 base to trimming and J lost 7 bases, with 10 bases between them. CDR1 is SEHNR, CDR2 FQNEAQ, per germline (reference sequence). The length of the CDR3 is 14 residues. CDR3 sequence (DNA): TGTGCCAGCAGCTTAGAGGGGGTTAGTGAAAAACTGTTTTTT. Residues: CASSLEGVSEKLFF. The full variable domain, in which reference TRBV7-9 and TRBJ1-4 provide the parts outside the CDR3, is DTGVSQNPRHKITKRGQNVTFRCDPISEHNRLYWYRQTLGQGPEFLTYFQNEAQLEKSRLLSDRFSAERPKGSFSTLEIQRTEQGDSAMYLCASSLEGVSEKLFFGSGTQLSVL.

The gene calls are TRBV6-6 and TRBJ1-2, with D unclear. The germline V gene has CDR1 MNHNY and CDR2 SVGAGI (reference sequence). The germline V and J ends were trimmed by 4 bases and 1 base, with 13 bases remaining between them. The CDR3 totals 15 residues. The CDR3 DNA reads TGTGCCAGCAGTTCGTGGTCTTCAAATAACTATGGCTACACCTTC. Translating it yields CASSSWSSNNYGYTF.

V usage is TRBV30 and J usage is TRBJ1-5, with D possibly matching TRBD1 (6 bases). Between the trimmed V and J ends, which lost 2 bases and 9 bases, there was a span of 20 bases. The length of the CDR3 is 15 residues. Germline CDR1 and CDR2: GTSNPN and SVGIG (reference sequence). The CDR3 region is CAWSPTGGGVGPQHF. The CDR3 bases are TGTGCCTGGAGTCCCACCGGAGGGGGAGTAGGGCCCCAGCATTTT. Full variable domain (rest looked up from reference TRBV30 and TRBJ1-5): SQTIHQWPATLVQPVGSPLSLECTVEGTSNPNLYWYRQAAGRGLQLLFYSVGIGQISSEVPQNLSASRPQDRQFILSSKKLLLSDSGFYLCAWSPTGGGVGPQHFGDGTRLSIL.

The chain is built from TRBV4-3 and TRBJ1-1, with D tentatively TRBD1 (6 bases). The CDR3 is made up of 15 amino acids. Looked up from germline, CDR1 is LGHNA and CDR2 is YSLEER. Trimming cost V 5 bases and J 0 bases, with 13 bases left between them. CDR3 protein: CASSLHRDLNTEAFF. CDR3 bases: TGCGCCAGCAGCTTACACAGGGACCTGAACACTGAAGCTTTCTTT.

The CDR3, as DNA: TGTGCCAGCAGTGGGTTAGCGTGGGGAGAGACCCAGTACTTC. Protein sequence: CASSGLAWGETQYF. The rearrangement links TRBV6-6 to TRBJ2-5; TRBD2 is a possible D gene (5 bases). Trimming pared 5 bases from V and 4 bases from J, leaving 14 bases between. The CDR3 is made up of 14 amino acids. Germline CDR1 is MNHNY and CDR2 is SVGAGI (reference sequence).

The V call is TRBV4-3, the J call TRBJ1-2; D is possibly TRBD1 (5 bases). Between the trimmed V and J ends, which lost 4 bases and 7 bases, there was a span of 19 bases. The CDR3 length is 15 residues. Germline lookup yields CDR1 LGHNA and CDR2 YSLEER. The CDR3, as DNA: TGCGCCAGCAGCCCCTCCGTCAGGGACGGGCGTGGCTACACCTTC. Translation: CASSPSVRDGRGYTF.

The V gene is TRBV5-1, the J gene TRBJ2-3; TRBD2 is a possible D gene (6 bases). The V end was cut by 2 bases, the J end by 1 base, with 8 bases between. Germline V gene data show CDR1 as SGHRS and CDR2 as YFSETQ. The CDR3 has 14 residues. The CDR3 sequence: CASSFSSGTDTQYF. The CDR3 bases are TGCGCCAGCAGCTTCTCTAGCGGCACAGATACGCAGTATTTT.

The chain carries TRBV10-3 and TRBJ1-1; no clear D gene. V lost 8 bases, J lost 0 bases, and 19 bases lay in between. Germline V gene sequence: CDR1 ENHRY, CDR2 SYGVKD. There are 16 residues in the CDR3. The CDR3 sequence is CAISSRMTEMNTEAFF. Here the CDR3 DNA reads TGTGCCATCTCTTCCCGTATGACGGAAATGAACACTGAAGCTTTCTTT.

This chain connects TRBV7-9 to TRBJ1-2; TRBD1 matches 7 bases. V shed 3 bases, J shed 5 bases, and the junction held 6 bases outside the gene matches. Germline lookup yields CDR1 SEHNR and CDR2 FQNEAQ (reference sequence). The CDR3 loop spans 14 amino acids. The CDR3 here is CASSFGGQTYGYTF. For the CDR3, the DNA is TGTGCCAGCAGCTTCGGGGGACAGACTTATGGCTACACCTTC.

The rearrangement uses TRBV6-1 and TRBJ2-7; 8 nucleotides match TRBD1. V shed 6 bases, J shed 2 bases, and the junction held 3 bases outside the gene matches. CDR3 length: 13 amino acids. Germline V gene lookup returns CDR1 MNHNS and CDR2 SASEGT. The CDR3 loop reads CASSAGQAYEQYF. Here the CDR3 DNA reads TGTGCCAGCAGCGCGGGACAGGCCTACGAGCAGTACTTC.

The V call is TRBV19, the J call TRBJ1-3; no reliable D call. CDR3 length equals 16 residues. V was trimmed by 6 bases and J by 4 bases, leaving 19 bases between them. Germline CDR1 and CDR2: LNHDA and SQIVND (reference sequence). The CDR3 region has the DNA TGTGCCAGTAGGCGTACCCTGTCGGGAGGAGGAAACACCATATATTTT. Translation: CASRRTLSGGGNTIYF.

The chain carries TRBV27 and TRBJ2-7; 9 nucleotides align to TRBD2. Germline loops: CDR1 MNHEY, CDR2 SMNVEV (reference sequence). The CDR3 is made up of 14 amino acids. V was clipped by 3 bases and J by 5 bases; unmatched bases: 5. CDR3: CASSFSGSFNEQYF. In DNA form, the CDR3 reads TGTGCCAGCAGTTTTAGCGGGAGCTTTAACGAGCAGTACTTC.

The rearrangement joins TRBV19 to TRBJ2-1; the D gene could be TRBD1 or TRBD2 (5 bases each). The CDR3 runs to 13 residues. From germline, CDR1 is LNHDA and CDR2 SQIVND (reference sequence). Trimming took 4 bases from V and 12 from J, leaving 16 bases between them. The CDR3 bases are TGTGCCAGTAGTACTGGGGGATTAATGACGCAGTTCTTC. Encoded protein: CASSTGGLMTQFF.

CDR3 in DNA: TGCAGTGCTGGCCAGCGACTAGGTCAGTTCTTC. It yields the protein CSAGQRLGQFF. The gene calls are TRBV20-1 and TRBJ2-1; D perhaps matches TRBD2 (6 bases). Trimming cost V 5 bases and J 13 bases, with 15 bases left between them. The CDR3 sequence is 11 residues long. Germline lookup yields CDR1 DFQATT and CDR2 SNEGSKA (reference sequence).

The gene calls are TRBV4-1 and TRBJ1-4, with TRBD1 matching over 10 bases. Per germline, CDR1 MGHRA and CDR2 YSYEKL. The ends lost 4 bases at V and 8 bases at J; junction bases unmatched: 7. CDR3 length: 15 residues. The CDR3, as DNA: TGCGCCAGCAGCCCTCCGGGACAGGGGATGGAAAAACTGTTTTTT. Amino acid sequence: CASSPPGQGMEKLFF.

This chain uses TRBV2 with TRBJ1-6; tentative D call: TRBD1 (5 bases). This CDR3 has 15 residues. The V gene lost 3 bases and the J gene lost 10 bases, with 16 bases spanning the gap. Germline V gene sequence: CDR1 SNHLY, CDR2 FYNNEI. The CDR3 loop reads CASSESTRADSPLHF. The CDR3 DNA is TGTGCCAGCAGTGAGTCTACCAGGGCCGACTCACCCCTCCACTTT.

The rearrangement links TRBV5-1 to TRBJ2-7; tentatively, D is TRBD2 (5 bases). V lost 5 bases and J 0 bases, leaving 15 bases between the germline ends. The CDR3 covers 15 residues. From germline, CDR1 is SGHRS and CDR2 YFSETQ. The CDR3 DNA is TGCGCCAGCAGATATGGCGTAGGGAGCTCCTACGAGCAGTACTTC. Translation gives CASRYGVGSSYEQYF.

The chain is built from TRBV7-9 and TRBJ2-1; 13 bases fit TRBD2. CDR1 and CDR2 from the germline V gene are SEHNR and FQNEAQ (reference sequence). V shed 4 bases and J 0 bases; nucleotides not matched to a gene: 6. This CDR3 contains 18 residues. CDR3 DNA sequence: TGTGCCAGCAGCTCTACTAGCGGGGGGGTGAGCTCCTACAATGAGCAGTTCTTC. This gives the protein CASSSTSGGVSSYNEQFF.

The chain employs TRBV5-1 and TRBJ2-3; D gene uncertain. The CDR3 is made up of 14 amino acids. Trimming pared 0 bases from V and 1 base from J, leaving 6 bases between. In germline, CDR1 is SGHRS, CDR2 YFSETQ. CDR3 sequence: CASSLGTGTDTQYF. The CDR3 region has the DNA TGCGCCAGCAGCTTGGGTACAGGCACAGATACGCAGTATTTT.

This sequence joins TRBV7-2 and TRBJ2-3; TRBD2 agrees at 8 bases. Trimming removed 1 base from V and 6 bases from J; junction bases left unmatched: 3. The length of the CDR3 is 14 residues. CDR1 SGHTA and CDR2 FQGNSA come from the germline V gene. The CDR3 DNA is TGTGCCAGCAGCTTAGACGGGGGGGTTGATACGCAGTATTTT. It yields the protein CASSLDGGVDTQYF.

This clone was counted once. V and J are TRBV7-9 and TRBJ2-3; 7 nucleotides align to TRBD1. With V trimmed by 1 base and J by 4 bases, 2 bases remained unmatched. The CDR3 is 14 amino acids. Looked up from germline, CDR1 is SEHNR and CDR2 is FQNEAQ (reference sequence). DNA of the CDR3: TGTGCCAGCAGCTTAGTTAGGGGGCCAGATACGCAGTATTTT. This sequence encodes CASSLVRGPDTQYF.

This clone was seen more than once but under ten times. The V gene is TRBV4-2, the J gene TRBJ2-3; D uncertain. CDR1 LGHNA and CDR2 YNFKEQ come from the germline V gene. The CDR3 is made up of 14 amino acids. The V end was cut by 0 bases, the J end by 4 bases, with 8 bases between. CDR3 in amino acids: CASSQDRTSDTQYF. In nucleotides, the CDR3 is TGTGCCAGCAGCCAAGATCGGACGTCAGATACGCAGTATTTT.

The V gene is TRBV5-1, the J gene TRBJ2-2; a weak D match, TRBD1 (6 bases). V lost 4 bases to trimming and J lost 0 bases, with 10 bases between them. This CDR3 comprises 15 residues. CDR1 and CDR2 (germline): SGHRS, YFSETQ. For the CDR3, the DNA is TGCGCCAGCAGCCCCGGGACACCGAACACCGGGGAGCTGTTTTTT. Protein: CASSPGTPNTGELFF.